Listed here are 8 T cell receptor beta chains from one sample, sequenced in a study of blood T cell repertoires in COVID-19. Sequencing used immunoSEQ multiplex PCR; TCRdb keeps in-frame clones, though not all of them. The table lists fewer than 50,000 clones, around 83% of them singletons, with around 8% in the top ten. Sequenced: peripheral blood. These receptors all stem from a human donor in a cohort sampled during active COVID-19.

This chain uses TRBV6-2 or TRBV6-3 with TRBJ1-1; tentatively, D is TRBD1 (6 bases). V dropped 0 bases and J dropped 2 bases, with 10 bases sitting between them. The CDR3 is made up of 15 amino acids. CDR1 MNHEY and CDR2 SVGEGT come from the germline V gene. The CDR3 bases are TGTGCCAGCAGTTACTCAAAGACAGGAAACACTGAAGCTTTCTTT. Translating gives CASSYSKTGNTEAFF.

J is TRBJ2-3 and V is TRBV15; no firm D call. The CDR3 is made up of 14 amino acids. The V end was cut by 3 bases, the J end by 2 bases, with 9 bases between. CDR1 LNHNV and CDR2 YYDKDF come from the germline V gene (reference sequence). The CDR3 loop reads CATSRSRSTDTQYF. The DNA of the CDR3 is TGTGCCACCAGCAGGTCCCGTTCCACAGATACGCAGTATTTT.

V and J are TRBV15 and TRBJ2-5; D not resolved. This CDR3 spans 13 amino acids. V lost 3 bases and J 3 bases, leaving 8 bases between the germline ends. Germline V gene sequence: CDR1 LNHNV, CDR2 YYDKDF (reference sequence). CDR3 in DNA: TGTGCCACCAGCAGGGGTACAGAAGAGACCCAGTACTTC. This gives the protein CATSRGTEETQYF.

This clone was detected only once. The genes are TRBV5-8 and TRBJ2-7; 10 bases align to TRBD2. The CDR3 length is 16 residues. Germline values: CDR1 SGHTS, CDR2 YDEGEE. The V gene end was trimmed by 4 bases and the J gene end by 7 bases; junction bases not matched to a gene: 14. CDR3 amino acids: CASSPSAGGPVGEQYF. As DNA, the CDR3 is TGTGCCAGCAGCCCCTCAGCGGGAGGGCCGGTTGGGGAGCAGTACTTC.

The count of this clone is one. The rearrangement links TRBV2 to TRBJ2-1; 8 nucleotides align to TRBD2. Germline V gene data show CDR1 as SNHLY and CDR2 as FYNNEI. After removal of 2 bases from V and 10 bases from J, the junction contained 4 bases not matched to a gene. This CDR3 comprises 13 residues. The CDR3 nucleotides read TGTGCCAGCAGTGAACACGGGAGGGGGGAGCAGTTCTTC. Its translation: CASSEHGRGEQFF.

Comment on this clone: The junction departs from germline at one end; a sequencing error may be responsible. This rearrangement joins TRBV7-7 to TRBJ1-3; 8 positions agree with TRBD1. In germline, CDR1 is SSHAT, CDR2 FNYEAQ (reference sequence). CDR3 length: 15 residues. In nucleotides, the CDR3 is TGTGCTAGCAGCCCGGGGACAGGCACAGGAAACACCATATATTTT. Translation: CASSPGTGTGNTIYF.

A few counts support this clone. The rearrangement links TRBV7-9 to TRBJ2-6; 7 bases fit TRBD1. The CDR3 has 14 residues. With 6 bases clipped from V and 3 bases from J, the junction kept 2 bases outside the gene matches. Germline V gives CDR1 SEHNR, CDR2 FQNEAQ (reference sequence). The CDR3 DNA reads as TGTGCCAGCAGTACAGGGGTTGGGGCCAACGTCCTGACTTTC. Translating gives CASSTGVGANVLTF.

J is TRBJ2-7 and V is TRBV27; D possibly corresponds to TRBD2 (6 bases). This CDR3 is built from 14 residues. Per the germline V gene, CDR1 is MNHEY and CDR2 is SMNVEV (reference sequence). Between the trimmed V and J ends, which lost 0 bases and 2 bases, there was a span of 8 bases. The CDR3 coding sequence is TGTGCCAGCAGTTTATCTAGACTAGCCTACGAGCAGTACTTC. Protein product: CASSLSRLAYEQYF.